These T cell receptor beta chains were read from a single sample in a study of blood T cell repertoires in COVID-19. Assay used: immunoSEQ multiplex PCR; TCRdb lists only in-frame clones, some missing. Of roughly 150,000 clones in the sample, around 83% are singletons; the top ten hold approximately 7.1%. The sample was peripheral blood. These receptors were collected from a woman aged 50 to 60 in a cohort sampled during active or convalescent COVID-19. CDR3s include the opening cysteine and the closing phenylalanine or tryptophan. A D gene is named only where the DNA matches it firmly. Clone size is given for some rows only: seen once, a few or many times, or a class if the clone is expanded.

V	size	J	D	DNA	CDR3
TRBV18	.	TRBJ1-1	TRBD1	TGTGCCAGCTCACCGACAGGGGAGCTTAAAGCTTTCTTT	CASSPTGELKAFF
TRBV20-1	.	TRBJ1-1	.	TGCAGTGCTAGTAGTGTTACAGCCAACACTGAAGCTTTCTTT	CSASSVTANTEAFF
TRBV5-4	.	TRBJ1-2	.	TGTGCCAGCGCTGTGGGGGGGGCAGCCCGCTATGGCTACACCTTC	CASAVGGAARYGYTF
TRBV19	.	TRBJ1-3	TRBD1	TGTGCCAGCAGACATACAGGGGGAATCTCTGGAAACACCATATATTTT	CASRHTGGISGNTIYF
TRBV20-1	.	TRBJ2-3	TRBD2	TGCAGTGCTAGTCAGCTAGCGGGGGCTGGGGATACGCAGTATTTT	CSASQLAGAGDTQYF
TRBV19	.	TRBJ1-4	.	TGTGCCAGTAGTCGGGGTTCTAATGAAAAACTGTTTTTT	CASSRGSNEKLFF
TRBV5-6	.	TRBJ1-5	.	TGTGCCAGCAGCTTGGCGGATCAGCCCCAGCATTTT	CASSLADQPQHF
TRBV7-9	.	TRBJ2-7	TRBD2	TGTGCCAGCAGCGGATCCGCCCTAGCGGGGGCTTACGAGCAGTACTTC	CASSGSALAGAYEQYF
TRBV7-9	.	TRBJ1-4	.	TGTGCCAGCAGCCCCACCAACTGGGCGGGACTGTTTTTT	CASSPTNWAGLFF
TRBV7-2	.	TRBJ2-5	TRBD1	TGTGCCAGCAGGTTGATGGGACAGGGACAAGAGACCCAGTACTTC	CASRLMGQGQETQYF
TRBV7-8	.	TRBJ1-5	.	TGTGCCAGCAGCTTAGTAGGTCAGGGAGGCCAGCCCCAGCATTTT	CASSLVGQGGQPQHF
TRBV3-1/TRBV3-2	.	TRBJ1-2	.	TGTGCCAGCAGCCAAGATTTAGGGGCGGGGTTGGCTCTTTATGGCTACACCTTC	CASSQDLGAGLALYGYTF
TRBV7-8	.	TRBJ2-3	.	TGTGCCAGCACCCAAATTGGCGGTAGCGGTAGCACAGATACGCAGTATTTT	CASTQIGGSGSTDTQYF
TRBV14	.	TRBJ1-4	.	TGTGCCAGCAGCCCCGAAAGGGGGACTAATGAAAAACTGTTTTTT	CASSPERGTNEKLFF
TRBV6-5	.	TRBJ1-2	TRBD1	TGTGCCAGCAGTTCTTACAGGGGCCGGAGTGGCTACACCTTC	CASSSYRGRSGYTF
TRBV29-1	once	TRBJ1-2	.	TGCAGCGTTGAAGATACGTCACAGGGTAATGGCTACACCTTC	CSVEDTSQGNGYTF
TRBV6-6	once	TRBJ1-5	TRBD1	TGTGCCAGCAGTCCCTGGACAGGGGAGCGCAATCAGCCCCAGCATTTT	CASSPWTGERNQPQHF
TRBV27	.	TRBJ1-4	.	TGTGCCAGCAGTTTACATTACTTTAATGAAAAACTGTTTTTT	CASSLHYFNEKLFF
TRBV4-1	.	TRBJ2-7	.	TGCGCCAGCAGCCAAGGCGCCGGGATGCATGGATCCGAGCAGTACTTC	CASSQGAGMHGSEQYF
TRBV5-1	.	TRBJ2-7	TRBD1	TGCGCCAGCAGCCTCAAACTTGACCCCACAGGGGGCACCTACGAGCAGTACTTC	CASSLKLDPTGGTYEQYF
TRBV7-2	.	TRBJ1-5	.	TGTGCCAGCAGCTTAGCGTTTTTTGGCGGCCAGCCCCAGCATTTT	CASSLAFFGGQPQHF
TRBV5-1	.	TRBJ2-1	TRBD2	TGCGCCAGCAGCCTCACCGGGACTAGCGACTACAATGAGCAGTTCTTC	CASSLTGTSDYNEQFF
TRBV19	.	TRBJ1-1	.	TGTGCCAGTCAGGACAGCATGAACACTGAAGCTTTCTTT	CASQDSMNTEAFF
TRBV25-1	.	TRBJ2-3	TRBD2	TGTGCCACCGCCGGCCGGAGCGGGGGTACAGATACGCAGTATTTT	CATAGRSGGTDTQYF
TRBV30	once	TRBJ1-1	TRBD1	TGTGCCTGGAGTGTACCACAGGGGATCACTGAAGCTTTCTTT	CAWSVPQGITEAFF
TRBV19	.	TRBJ2-3	TRBD1	TGTGCCAGTAGTCCAGACAGGGGGGAGGGCACAGATACGCAGTATTTT	CASSPDRGEGTDTQYF
TRBV10-1	.	TRBJ1-2	TRBD1	TGCGCCAGCAGAAGAGACAGGGGGCAGAATGGCTACACCTTC	CASRRDRGQNGYTF
TRBV7-8	.	TRBJ2-7	.	TGTGCCAGCAGCTTGAGGGTTACCACCTACGAGCAGTACTTC	CASSLRVTTYEQYF
TRBV18	.	TRBJ1-5	.	TGTGCCAGCTCACCAAGCGATAGCAATCAGCCCCAGCATTTT	CASSPSDSNQPQHF
TRBV19	.	TRBJ2-3	.	TGTGCCAGTAGATGGGCAGGAAGCACAGATACGCAGTATTTT	CASRWAGSTDTQYF
TRBV29-1	.	TRBJ1-2	.	TGCAGCGTTGTCCAGGGAACTAACTATGGCTACACCTTC	CSVVQGTNYGYTF
TRBV7-6	.	TRBJ2-2	TRBD1	TGTGCCAGCAGCTTAGCGCAGGGGGCGCGGACCGGGGAGCTGTTTTTT	CASSLAQGARTGELFF
TRBV19	.	TRBJ1-1	.	TGTGCCAGTACCTCCCGGGGGGGACGTGAAGCTTTCTTT	CASTSRGGREAFF
TRBV7-3	.	TRBJ2-1	.	TGTGCCAGCAGCCCAGGTACAGGGTACGGTGAGCAGTTCTTC	CASSPGTGYGEQFF
TRBV3-1/TRBV3-2	.	TRBJ1-3	.	TGTGCCAGCAGCCCCCATAGTCCTGGAAACACCATATATTTT	CASSPHSPGNTIYF
TRBV10-1	once	TRBJ1-3	.	TGCGCCAGCAGTGAAGCCCCCCGGGGCTCTGGAAACACCATATATTTT	CASSEAPRGSGNTIYF
TRBV30	.	TRBJ1-1	TRBD1	TGTGCCACCAGGGGGCAGAGCACTGAAGCTTTCTTT	CATRGQSTEAFF
TRBV4-1	.	TRBJ2-5	TRBD2	TGCGCCAGCAGCCAAGACTCGCGGGGGGGCCGGGGAGAGACCCAGTACTTC	CASSQDSRGGRGETQYF
TRBV7-2	.	TRBJ1-4	.	TGTGCCAGCAGCTTAGTGTTTCGGGAGAGAAAACTGTTTTTT	CASSLVFRERKLFF
TRBV18	.	TRBJ1-3	TRBD1	TGTGCCAGCTCACCACCGAGAGGGGGCTATGGAAACACCATATATTTT	CASSPPRGGYGNTIYF
TRBV24-1	.	TRBJ2-1	TRBD2	TGTGCCACCAGTCCAAACGGGGGGGAATACAATGAGCAGTTCTTC	CATSPNGGEYNEQFF
TRBV2	.	TRBJ2-1	TRBD1	TGTGCCAGCCAGACACAGGGGTCCTCCTACAATGAGCAGTTCTTC	CASQTQGSSYNEQFF
TRBV7-2	.	TRBJ1-1	.	TGTGCCAGCAGCTTTCAGGCAGGGCGCACAGGCACTGAAGCTTTCTTT	CASSFQAGRTGTEAFF
TRBV7-9	few	TRBJ1-1	.	TGTGCCAGCAGCTCCGCCGGGGACTTATTGAACACTGAAGCTTTCTTT	CASSSAGDLLNTEAFF
TRBV18	.	TRBJ2-7	TRBD1	TGTGCCAGCTCACCGAAAATTTCCGGGACAGGGGGCCACGAGCAGTACTTC	CASSPKISGTGGHEQYF